The rows below give T cell receptor beta chains drawn from one sample of a study of cytomegalovirus exposure and HLA in healthy donors. TCRdb's table, derived via immunoSEQ multiplex PCR, lists solely in-frame clones and lacks some. Of over 120,000 clones listed, more than 75% are singletons. The sample comprised PBMCs. Receptors originate from a female donor in good health and CMV-seronegative. Both conserved end residues are part of each CDR3. D genes are given only for firm matches. Rows give clone size only sometimes, using once, few, many, or a class for an expanded clone.

D	length	size	V	J	CDR3	DNA
TRBD2	18	NA	TRBV5-4	TRBJ2-3	CASRTFGTSGTSTDTQYF	TGTGCCAGCAGGACCTTTGGGACTAGCGGAACTAGCACAGATACGCAGTATTTT
NA	14	NA	TRBV30	TRBJ2-2	CAWNRALRGGELFF	TGTGCCTGGAACCGGGCCCTCAGGGGCGGGGAGCTGTTTTTT
NA	13	NA	TRBV7-9	TRBJ2-1	CASSSPGFNEQFF	TGTGCCAGCAGCTCCCCGGGATTCAATGAGCAGTTCTTC
NA	13	once	TRBV5-6	TRBJ1-4	CASSFQGDEKLFF	TGTGCCAGCAGCTTTCAAGGGGATGAAAAACTGTTTTTT
TRBD2	18	NA	TRBV5-1	TRBJ2-1	CASSLGLAGGPVNNEQFF	TGCGCCAGCAGCTTGGGACTAGCGGGAGGGCCTGTGAACAATGAGCAGTTCTTC
TRBD1	13	few	TRBV4-2	TRBJ1-5	CASSQDRDRAQHF	TGTGCCAGCAGCCAAGATCGGGACAGGGCGCAGCATTTT
NA	15	NA	TRBV5-4	TRBJ2-3	CASSLVTGNVDTQYF	TGTGCCAGCAGCTTGGTGACTGGCAACGTAGATACGCAGTATTTT
NA	14	NA	TRBV7-9	TRBJ2-3	CASSFAGTTDTQYF	TGTGCCAGCAGCTTTGCGGGGACGACAGATACGCAGTATTTT
NA	14	NA	TRBV28	TRBJ1-3	CASSSYSSGNTIYF	TGTGCCAGCAGTTCGTATAGCTCTGGAAACACCATATATTTT
TRBD1	15	NA	TRBV19	TRBJ2-2	CASTLTGGYTGELFF	TGTGCCAGTACCCTGACAGGGGGGTACACCGGGGAGCTGTTTTTT
NA	17	NA	TRBV27	TRBJ1-4	CASSLNPPRRGNEKLFF	TGTGCCAGCAGCCTAAACCCCCCCCGTAGGGGCAATGAAAAACTGTTTTTT
NA	15	NA	TRBV2	TRBJ1-1	CASSEGLYMNTEAFF	TGTGCCAGCAGTGAAGGGCTGTACATGAACACTGAAGCTTTCTTT
TRBD1	11	NA	TRBV6-5	TRBJ1-2	CASTGQGSDTF	TGTGCCAGCACGGGACAGGGGTCCGACACCTTC
NA	14	NA	TRBV6-1	TRBJ2-7	CASTPGGSYYEQYF	TGTGCCAGCACCCCCGGCGGCAGCTACTACGAGCAGTACTTC
NA	14	NA	TRBV6-5	TRBJ1-4	CASSYGGFGEKLFF	TGTGCCAGCAGTTATGGGGGGTTTGGGGAAAAACTGTTTTTT
TRBD1	13	NA	TRBV27	TRBJ1-2	CASSPGTVYGYTF	TGTGCCAGCAGTCCCGGGACAGTCTATGGCTACACCTTC
TRBD1	15	few	TRBV6-1	TRBJ1-1	CASDYGQGVNTEAFF	TGTGCCAGCGACTACGGACAGGGGGTGAACACTGAAGCTTTCTTT
TRBD2	16	once	TRBV27	TRBJ2-5	CASSPRLAGGGETQYF	TGTGCCAGCAGTCCGAGACTAGCGGGAGGGGGAGAGACCCAGTACTTC
NA	17	NA	TRBV4-1	TRBJ2-7	CASSQDPGGSRVGEQYF	TGCGCCAGCAGCCAAGATCCCGGAGGTAGCCGAGTGGGGGAGCAGTACTTC
NA	17	NA	TRBV11-1	TRBJ2-7	CASSLVGDNRSPLRQYF	TGTGCCAGCAGCTTAGTCGGGGACAACCGCTCCCCCTTAAGGCAGTACTTC
TRBD2	14	NA	TRBV5-1	TRBJ2-1	CASSFGLGVNEQFF	TGCGCCAGCAGTTTCGGACTAGGGGTCAATGAGCAGTTCTTC
NA	13	few	TRBV7-2	TRBJ2-5	CASSSQMVETQYF	TGTGCCAGCAGCTCCCAGATGGTGGAGACCCAGTACTTC
NA	12	NA	TRBV29-1	TRBJ2-3	CSARGNTDTQYF	TGCAGCGCCCGGGGGAACACAGATACGCAGTATTTT
TRBD2	16	NA	TRBV28	TRBJ2-5	CASSLRGGQIRETQYF	TGTGCCAGCAGTTTACGGGGGGGGCAGATTCGAGAGACCCAGTACTTC
NA	14	once	TRBV6-1	TRBJ2-1	CASSRSDPYNEQFF	TGTGCCAGCAGTAGGAGCGACCCCTACAATGAGCAGTTCTTC
TRBD1	16	NA	TRBV15	TRBJ2-1	CATSRGAGQGNNEQFF	TGTGCCACCAGCAGAGGCGCGGGACAGGGCAACAATGAGCAGTTCTTC
NA	14	NA	TRBV5-6	TRBJ2-1	CASSLASSYNEQFF	TGTGCCAGCAGCCTCGCTAGCTCCTACAATGAGCAGTTCTTC